This T cell receptor beta chain was identified during a study of blood T cell repertoires in COVID-19 (dated by TCRdb to 2018 to 2020). In the study overall: Samples from collaborators originated in the United States, Italy and Spain and spanned both the acute and convalescent phases of COVID-19. The material from the prospective study consisted of cDNA or gDNA derived from T cells, B-cell-depleted T cells, or PBMCs. The dataset comprised deeply sampled blood TCRbeta repertoires from subjects exposed to, actively infected with, or recovered from COVID-19. The repertoires were released in a freely available public database intended as a resource for research on the immune response to SARS-CoV-2. Samples were obtained from the ongoing ImmuneRACE study (first 160 participants) and from 1,000 to 1,500 subjects provided by 6 global collaborators. A de-identified subject ID, COVID-19 status, age in years and sex were almost always included in the sample metadata. Where available, HLA class I and class II types were obtained from metadata supplied by the sample provider rather than from assay-based typing. Results and caveats for the whole study, not just this receptor: How much clinical and demographic metadata was included differed by source and by participant, and the metadata was provided uncurated.

The immunoSEQ Assay, a bias-controlled multiplex PCR, was used to amplify TCRbeta CDR3 regions from genomic DNA. The paper's processing steps were these. The number of nucleated cells in each sample was estimated from the amplification of reference gene primers within the assay. Sequence reads were collapsed and filtered to measure the absolute abundance of every unique TCRbeta CDR3 rearrangement. For each sample, productive Simpson clonality was calculated as the square root of Simpson's diversity index across productive rearrangements. Imported from immuneACCESS, the table was reduced by TCRdb to in-frame sequences with V and J called. These copies leave out some clones; in studies compared against another copy, an unresolved V gene accounts for under half, and the cause of the remainder is not known. V and J calls and clone size come straight from that table; D and trimming were deduced from the DNA. The sample has around 80,000 clones on record, about four fifths of them singletons. Jointly, the top ten make up about 20% of the sample.

There are a few counts of this clone. Its antigen is not yet known. The sample holds no much larger clone one base away, and base qualities are not on file. The CDR3 contains 12 residues, cysteine and phenylalanine counted. Solely the CDR3 DNA is kept, with 36 bases framed from the first base. The germline V gene (reference sequence) supplies CDR1 GTSNPN and CDR2 SVGIG. Germline trimming amounts to 8 bases on V and 4 bases on J, with 1 as the count of junction bases outside the gene matches. Whole blood was collected in K2EDTA tubes by collaborating institutions according to the institutions' own protocols. For TCRbeta analysis, collaborators shipped samples in one of three forms: frozen whole blood, isolated PBMCs, or DNA extracted from either of those sample types.

The sequencing sample was made of peripheral blood. The V and J segments used are TRBV30 and TRBJ2-1; 11 junctional bases match TRBD1. The receptor was derived from a woman aged 80 or over with active or convalescent COVID-19. The nucleotide sequence is given as TGTGCCGGGGACAGGGGGTACAATGAGCAGTTCTTC. Its translation reads: CAGDRGYNEQFF. Supplemented by the reference TRBV30 and TRBJ2-1 proteins around the CDR3, the complete variable domain is SQTIHQWPATLVQPVGSPLSLECTVEGTSNPNLYWYRQAAGRGLQLLFYSVGIGQISSEVPQNLSASRPQDRQFILSSKKLLLSDSGFYLCAGDRGYNEQFFGPGTRLTVL.